This TCR beta chain comes out of a study of Ad26.COV2.S vaccination and SARS-CoV-2 variants. Noted treatment: around 19 received Ad26.COV2.S at low or high dose, single or two shots; about 5 received placebo; per-sample allocation not given. Repertoires come from day 63 after the first vaccine or placebo injection. Method: immunoSEQ multiplex PCR; TCRdb's copy keeps in-frame clones and lacks some. The sample has roughly 510,000 clones; roughly nine tenths are singletons. This CDR3 has 15 amino acids. CDR1 and CDR2 from the germline V gene are LNHDA and SQIVND (reference sequence). J lost 10 bases, V lost 4 bases, and 8 bases had no gene match.

The sample consisted of peripheral blood, taken in a trial of Ad26.COV2.S vaccine versus placebo. The TCR originated in a person aged 18-60 years who received the Ad26.COV2.S COVID-19 vaccine or a placebo. The rearrangement links TRBV19 to TRBJ2-1; 12 bases line up with TRBD2. The DNA of the CDR3 is TGTGCCAGTAGTAACCTAGCGGGAGGGCCGGTAGAGCAGTTCTTC. It codes for CASSNLAGGPVEQFF.